Following are 8 T cell receptor beta chains from one sample sequenced in a study of T cell responses to AZD1222 COVID-19 vaccine. TCRdb's table, derived via immunoSEQ multiplex PCR, lists solely in-frame clones and lacks some. The profile shows 250,000 to 300,000 clones, almost 95% of them singletons. Material: peripheral blood, obtained 28 days after the second AZD1222 dose. These receptors came from an adult who received the AZD1222 COVID-19 vaccine.

The chain uses TRBV6-4 and TRBJ1-5, with 11 bases that match TRBD1. The trim removed 3 bases at V and 6 bases at J, leaving 4 bases unmatched. Looked up from germline, CDR1 is MRHNA and CDR2 is SNTAGT. This CDR3 region has 15 residues. The CDR3 protein is CASSEDRGQGQPQHF. Here the CDR3 DNA reads TGTGCCAGCAGTGAGGACAGGGGGCAAGGTCAGCCCCAGCATTTT.

The chain combines TRBV24-1 with TRBJ1-2; D unclear. Germline assignment: CDR1 KGHDR and CDR2 SFDVKD. V dropped 7 bases and J dropped 5 bases, with 13 bases sitting between them. The CDR3 loop spans 13 amino acids. CDR3 residues: CATSAHGEYGYTF. CDR3 DNA sequence: TGTGCCACCAGCGCCCATGGTGAATATGGCTACACCTTC.

The chain couples TRBV15 to TRBJ2-7, with 7 bases identical to TRBD2. The germline CDR1 and CDR2 sequences are LNHNV and YYDKDF (reference sequence). With 1 base clipped from V and 3 bases from J, the junction kept 6 bases outside the gene matches. The CDR3 contains 15 residues. Here the CDR3 reads CATSRGQAGIYEQYF. The CDR3 region has the DNA TGTGCCACCAGCAGAGGCCAAGCGGGGATCTACGAGCAGTACTTC. Combining the CDR3 with reference TRBV15 and TRBJ2-7 gives the whole variable domain DAMVIQNPRYQVTQFGKPVTLSCSQTLNHNVMYWYQQKSSQAPKLLFHYYDKDFNNEADTPDNFQSRRPNTSFCFLDIRSPGLGDTAMYLCATSRGQAGIYEQYFGPGTRLTVT.

The chain combines TRBV28 with TRBJ2-7; 7 positions match TRBD1. Germline V gene lookup returns CDR1 MDHEN and CDR2 SYDVKM. The CDR3 loop spans 15 amino acids. V dropped 6 bases and J dropped 1; count of bases not matched to a gene: 9. Here the CDR3 reads CASSPSGTASYEQYF. The DNA for the CDR3 is TGTGCCAGCAGCCCATCCGGGACAGCTTCCTACGAGCAGTACTTC.

V usage is TRBV6-5 and J usage is TRBJ1-2, with D perhaps matching TRBD1 (5 bases). The germline gives CDR1 MNHEY, CDR2 SVGAGI. The germline V and J ends were trimmed by 2 bases and 4 bases, with 11 bases remaining between them. The CDR3 totals 14 residues. This CDR3 reads CASSYTGGSYGYTF. CDR3 bases: TGTGCCAGCAGTTACACCGGGGGTAGCTATGGCTACACCTTC.

The chain carries TRBV20-1 and TRBJ2-1; TRBD2 matches at 12 bases. The CDR3 contains 14 residues. In germline, CDR1 is DFQATT, CDR2 SNEGSKA (reference sequence). V trimming: 3 bases; J trimming: 4 bases; junction bases outside the gene matches: 1. The CDR3 nucleotides are TGCAGTGCTAGTGGGACTAGCGGGTACAATGAGCAGTTCTTC. As protein: CSASGTSGYNEQFF.

The rearrangement joins TRBV9 to TRBJ1-4; D is possibly TRBD1 (6 bases). The CDR3 loop spans 16 amino acids. The V end lost 4 bases, the J end lost 2 bases, and 15 bases lay between the germline ends. The germline CDR1 and CDR2 sequences are SGDLS and YYNGEE. Written as DNA, the CDR3 is TGTGCCAGCAGCAGCGCGGGGGGCGCGACTAATGAAAAACTGTTTTTT. Its protein product is CASSSAGGATNEKLFF.

The V call is TRBV5-1, the J call TRBJ2-7, with 8 nucleotides matching TRBD2. The V segment lost 3 bases and the J segment 4 bases; nucleotides outside the gene matches: 6. The CDR3 runs 14 residues. Germline V gene data show CDR1 as SGHRS and CDR2 as YFSETQ. The CDR3 DNA reads TGCGCCAGCAGCTCGGGCAGCGGGGGTTACGAGCAGTACTTC. Translating it yields CASSSGSGGYEQYF. Full variable domain (outside the CDR3, taken from reference TRBV5-1 and TRBJ2-7): KAGVTQTPRYLIKTRGQQVTLSCSPISGHRSVSWYQQTPGQGLQFLFEYFSETQRNKGNFPGRFSGRQFSNSRSEMNVSTLELGDSALYLCASSSGSGGYEQYFGPGTRLTVT.